A selection of T cell receptor beta chains follows, all from one sample in a study of cytomegalovirus exposure and HLA in healthy donors. Generated by immunoSEQ multiplex PCR, the TCRdb table keeps only in-frame clones and is missing some. The sample shows nearly 200,000 clones, 75% to 80% of them seen only once. The sequencing sample was made of PBMCs. The source of these receptors is a woman in her 30s in good health and CMV-seropositive. The CDR3 runs from the conserved cysteine through the conserved F or W. Fields, in order: V gene, D gene, J gene, clone size, CDR3 DNA, CDR3 protein. The D gene is left open where the match is weak. Expanded clones get a size class; other rows say once, few or many, or leave the size out.

>TRBV5-4|-|TRBJ2-7|-
TGTGCCAGCAGCCCGACCCCGGGATCCGGGGAGCAGTACTTC
CASSPTPGSGEQYF
>TRBV28|-|TRBJ1-5|-
TGTGCCAGCAGTTTAAGATTAACGGGTGGTTCGGGCAATCAGCCCCAGCATTTT
CASSLRLTGGSGNQPQHF
>TRBV7-6|TRBD2|TRBJ2-1|-
TGTGCCAGCAGCTTCAGGACTAGCGGGAGTCCCTACAATGAGCAGTTCTTC
CASSFRTSGSPYNEQFF
>TRBV6-6|-|TRBJ1-1|once
TGTGCCAGCAGTTACTCGGGGCTGAACACTGAAGCTTTCTTT
CASSYSGLNTEAFF
>TRBV6-5|-|TRBJ1-6|-
TGTGCCAGCAGACTCCCCCGAAGCTATAATTCACCCCTCCACTTT
CASRLPRSYNSPLHF
>TRBV18|-|TRBJ1-2|-
TGTGCCAGCTCACTTTCGACAGAACTTAGCTATGGCTACACCTTC
CASSLSTELSYGYTF
>TRBV7-9|-|TRBJ2-5|-
TGTGCCAGCAGCTTAATCGGAGGGGAGACCCAGTACTTC
CASSLIGGETQYF
>TRBV5-1|TRBD2|TRBJ2-3|-
TGCGCCAGCAGCTTGCTGCGGGAGGCAGATACGCAGTATTTT
CASSLLREADTQYF
>TRBV10-3|-|TRBJ2-7|-
TGTGCCATCAGTGAGGGGTTTGGGGAGACCTACGAGCAGTACTTC
CAISEGFGETYEQYF
>TRBV11-2|TRBD1|TRBJ2-7|-
TGTGCCAGCAGCTTAGCCACGGGACAGCAAACAGGCGAGCAGTACTTC
CASSLATGQQTGEQYF
>TRBV5-6|-|TRBJ1-4|few
TGTGCCAGCAGTTCTTACAGGGTCACTAATGAAAAACTGTTTTTT
CASSSYRVTNEKLFF
>TRBV20-1|-|TRBJ1-1|-
TGCAGTGCTAGAGGCCCCGGGGAAGCTTTCTTT
CSARGPGEAFF
>TRBV5-1|-|TRBJ2-7|-
TGCGCCAGCAGCTTGGAAGGCAGGGGATCCTACGAGCAGTACTTC
CASSLEGRGSYEQYF
>TRBV10-3|-|TRBJ2-2|-
TGTGCCATCAAGGGAGATAGCTCCAACACCGGGGAGCTGTTTTTT
CAIKGDSSNTGELFF
>TRBV15|TRBD2|TRBJ2-1|-
TGTGCCACCTCACTAGCGGGAGGAACGCTTTTCAATGAGCAGTTCTTC
CATSLAGGTLFNEQFF
>TRBV7-8|-|TRBJ1-4|-
TGTGCCAGCAGCTTAGGCGGGGGACGGGATGCGGAACTGTTTTTT
CASSLGGGRDAELFF
>TRBV2|-|TRBJ2-3|-
TGTGCCAGCAGTGAAGCCGAGGGAGATACGCAGTATTTT
CASSEAEGDTQYF
>TRBV4-3|TRBD1|TRBJ1-2|-
TGCGCCAGCAGCCAAGGGGACAGAAGTAATGGCTACACCTTC
CASSQGDRSNGYTF
>TRBV19|TRBD1|TRBJ1-1|-
TGTGCCAGTAGTATAGGCGCAGGGGGGAACACTGAAGCTTTCTTT
CASSIGAGGNTEAFF
>TRBV7-2|-|TRBJ2-1|-
TGTGCCAGCAGCTTTACAGGTAGCTCCTACAATGAGCAGTTCTTC
CASSFTGSSYNEQFF
>TRBV7-6|TRBD2|TRBJ2-5|-
TGTGCCAGCAGCTTTCCGGGACTAGCGGGAGGGGGTGAGACCCAGTACTTC
CASSFPGLAGGGETQYF
>TRBV28|TRBD1|TRBJ2-3|-
TGTGCCAGCAGTTCAGCGAACAGGGGAGATACGCAGTATTTT
CASSSANRGDTQYF
>TRBV4-3|TRBD1|TRBJ1-2|-
TGCGCCAGCAGCCAAAAACCAGGGACAGGTGGCTACACCTTC
CASSQKPGTGGYTF
>TRBV30|-|TRBJ2-1|once
TGTGCCTGGAAAATGGACGGGGGTGGTTACAATGAGCAGTTCTTC
CAWKMDGGGYNEQFF
>TRBV25-1|TRBD1|TRBJ2-7|few
TGTGCCAGCAGCGAGCTTCCGGGACAGGGAAACGAGCAGTACTTC
CASSELPGQGNEQYF
>TRBV4-3|-|TRBJ2-2|-
TGCGCCAGCAGCCAGGAGCCTGTAGCGAACACCGGGGAGCTGTTTTTT
CASSQEPVANTGELFF
>TRBV19|TRBD1|TRBJ1-2|-
TGTGCCAGTAGTTTCCTACCGGGACAGGGAGCGGGCAACTATGGCTACACCTTC
CASSFLPGQGAGNYGYTF
>TRBV4-2|TRBD1|TRBJ2-5|-
TGTGCCAGCAGCCTAACGACAGGGGAAGAGACCCAGTACTTC
CASSLTTGEETQYF
>TRBV2|TRBD1|TRBJ2-3|-
TGTGCCAGCAGAAAACAGGGGGCCACAGATACGCAGTATTTT
CASRKQGATDTQYF
>TRBV5-4|TRBD1|TRBJ2-7|-
TGTGCCAGCAGCTTGGATCAGGGGGCTTCCCGCTACGAGCAGTACTTC
CASSLDQGASRYEQYF
>TRBV11-2|TRBD1|TRBJ1-1|-
TGTGCCAGCAGCTTGGACAGGCTGAACACTGAAGCTTTCTTT
CASSLDRLNTEAFF
>TRBV19|-|TRBJ1-1|-
TGTGCCAGTAGGGCGTGGGGGCTAAGCACTGAAGCTTTCTTT
CASRAWGLSTEAFF
>TRBV5-5|-|TRBJ2-1|-
TGTGCCAGCAGCCCTGCCTGGACTCACAATGAGCAGTTCTTC
CASSPAWTHNEQFF
>TRBV7-6|-|TRBJ2-7|-
TGTGCCAGCAGCCGGGAGAGGTCCTGCGAGCAGTACTTC
CASSRERSCEQYF
>TRBV9|-|TRBJ1-4|-
TGTGCCAGCAGCGGGACTGAAGGGGAAAAACTGTTTTTT
CASSGTEGEKLFF
>TRBV23-1|-|TRBJ2-5|-
TGCGCCAGCAGTCCTCCCCAGTACTTC
CASSPPQYF
>TRBV5-1|TRBD2|TRBJ2-1|few
TGCGCCAGCAGCTCCAGCGGGAGGGCGGACAATGAGCAGTTCTTC
CASSSSGRADNEQFF
>TRBV7-2|-|TRBJ1-2|-
TGTGCCAGCACCGCCGGAGGGCTGGGAGGCTACACCTTC
CASTAGGLGGYTF
>TRBV7-2|-|TRBJ2-5|-
TGTGCCAGCAGCTTAAGTCAAGGGAGCCAGTACCAAGAGACCCAGTACTTC
CASSLSQGSQYQETQYF
>TRBV18|TRBD1|TRBJ1-1|-
TGTGCCAGCTCGCCGACAGGGGCGGGTTTGAACACTGAAGCTTTCTTT
CASSPTGAGLNTEAFF
>TRBV11-2|TRBD1|TRBJ1-6|-
TGTGCCAGCAGCTTTCGGGACAGCAATTCACCCCTCCACTTT
CASSFRDSNSPLHF
>TRBV7-6|-|TRBJ1-5|-
TGTGCCAGCAGCTTGGGCAGTCACAATCAGCCCCAGCATTTT
CASSLGSHNQPQHF
>TRBV23-1|-|TRBJ1-1|-
TGCGCCAGCAGTCAATCCCCCCACTTGACAGGCATGAACACTGAAGCTTTCTTT
CASSQSPHLTGMNTEAFF
>TRBV27|-|TRBJ1-2|once
TGTGCCAGCAGAAAAGAGCAGGGGAGCTATGGCTACACCTTC
CASRKEQGSYGYTF
>TRBV11-1|-|TRBJ2-7|-
TGTGCCAGCAGCTTATCGCAGGGCAGTACCTACGAGCAGTACTTC
CASSLSQGSTYEQYF
>TRBV5-4|-|TRBJ2-5|-
TGTGCCAGCCGCCAAAGTTTGGGCAGGGCCGAAGAGACCCAGTACTTC
CASRQSLGRAEETQYF
>TRBV4-1|TRBD2|TRBJ2-3|once
TGCGCCAGCAGCCAAGCACCAACCCGCGGGGGGGGTCCGCAGTATTTT
CASSQAPTRGGGPQYF
>TRBV18|-|TRBJ1-1|-
TGTGCCAGCTCACGGTCGCGGGGCACTGAAGCTTTCTTT
CASSRSRGTEAFF
>TRBV7-2|-|TRBJ1-2|-
TGTGCCAGCAGCCCCCGAGGACAACTTGGCTACACCTTC
CASSPRGQLGYTF
>TRBV30|TRBD1|TRBJ2-7|-
TGTGCCTGGTCCGGGACAGGGAACTCCTACGAGCAGTACTTC
CAWSGTGNSYEQYF
>TRBV20-1|-|TRBJ1-2|-
TGCAGTGCTACCAGGGGTTATGGCTACACCTTC
CSATRGYGYTF
>TRBV30|-|TRBJ1-4|-
TGTGCCTGGAGTGTACAGGGTCATGAAAAACTGTTTTTT
CAWSVQGHEKLFF
>TRBV14|-|TRBJ2-7|-
TGTGCCAGCAGCCAAGATCGTCCTTACGAGCAGTACTTC
CASSQDRPYEQYF
>TRBV7-8|-|TRBJ2-5|-
TGTGCCAGCAGCTTAGGGACTCACCCATTACAAGAGACCCAGTACTTC
CASSLGTHPLQETQYF
>TRBV28|-|TRBJ1-1|once
TGTGCCAGCGTCCCAGCGGGCACTGAAGCTTTCTTT
CASVPAGTEAFF